Included here is one TCR beta chain sequence, with context. What it binds is not known. The data were obtained in a study of T cell responses to AZD1222 COVID-19 vaccine. Study results and limitations: Baseline seropositives among AZD1222 recipients totaled only 5 to 7. Clonal diversity was possibly underestimated; the donors were predominantly white British and more often female.

CDR3 length equals 15 residues. Trimming left V 3 bases short and J 3 bases short, with 14 bases between. Germline loops: CDR1 KGHSH, CDR2 LQKENI. Assay: immunoSEQ multiplex PCR; the TCRdb copy retains only in-frame clones and omits some. This table holds some 150,000 clones, roughly 88% found once. This sequence joins TRBV18 and TRBJ1-2, with D perhaps TRBD1 (6 bases). The clonotype comes from an adult who received the AZD1222 COVID-19 vaccine. The sequencing here drew on peripheral blood, taken 28 days after the second AZD1222 dose. The CDR3, as DNA: TGTGCCAGCTCACCTATCCGGGACACTGACTATGGCTACACCTTC. It yields the protein CASSPIRDTDYGYTF.